The present T cell receptor beta chain was sequenced within a study of response to subunit inactivated influenza vaccine. Study results and limitations: Authors proposed each seasonal influenza vaccination draws in few new T cells.

This clonotype was counted at least ten times. Its target is not known. TCRdb itself ran the RT-PCR reads through MiXCR, one entry per CDR3 protein. The sample holds hundreds of thousands of distinct CDR3 sequences, 25% seen once. The V end lost 5 bases, the J end lost 11 bases, and 14 bases lay between the germline ends. This CDR3 spans 12 amino acids. Sample: CD4+ T cells sorted from PBMCs, taken about 5 days after vaccination. The V and J genes are TRBV12-3 or TRBV12-4 and TRBJ2-3, with D perhaps being TRBD1 or TRBD2 (5 bases each). This TCR was sampled from a man between 50 and 59 years old who received an inactivated influenza vaccine. Written as DNA, the CDR3 is TGTGCCAGCAGTAACCCCGGGACCGAGCAGTATTTT. This sequence encodes CASSNPGTEQYF.